The sample holds many counts of the clone carrying this T cell receptor beta chain. Its target is not known. Every sampled donor was Caucasian and healthy. The sample belongs to a study of identical twins. General study results and limits: Part of the zero-insertion signal could reflect confounding by invariant MAIT and iNKT cells. Researchers reported excess low generation probability among twin-shared out-of-frame alpha sequences. Out-of-frame beta chain sequences displayed weaker excess sharing between twins.

Using its own MiXCR run on the 5' RACE reads, TCRdb lists one record per CDR3 protein. Here the sample spans around 370,000 distinct CDR3 sequences, approximately 9.1% being singletons. This TCR came from a woman aged 50 to 60 in good health. The sample taken for sequencing was naive T cells sorted from blood.

CDR3 amino acids: CASSFTGGGYGYTF. CDR3 bases: TGTGCCAGCAGTTTCACAGGGGGCGGCTATGGCTACACCTTC. The chain combines TRBV11-2 with TRBJ1-2; 9 nucleotides agree with TRBD1. The junction had 6 bases not matched to a gene; V was cut back by 6 bases and J by 4 bases. CDR3 size: 14 residues. In germline, CDR1 is SGHAT, CDR2 FQNNGV.